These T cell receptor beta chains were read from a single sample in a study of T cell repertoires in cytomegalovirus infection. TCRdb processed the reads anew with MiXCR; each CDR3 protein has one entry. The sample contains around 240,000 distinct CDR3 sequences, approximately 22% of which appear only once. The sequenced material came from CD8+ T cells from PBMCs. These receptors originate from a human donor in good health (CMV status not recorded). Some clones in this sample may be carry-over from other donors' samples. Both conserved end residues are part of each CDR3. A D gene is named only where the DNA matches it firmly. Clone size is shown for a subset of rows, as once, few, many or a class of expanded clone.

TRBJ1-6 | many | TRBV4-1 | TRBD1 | CASSPDRGRSPLHF | TGCGCCAGCAGCCCAGACAGGGGTCGCTCACCCCTCCACTTT
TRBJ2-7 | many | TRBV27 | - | CASSLVTPSYEQYF | TGTGCCAGCAGTTTAGTCACACCCTCCTACGAGCAGTACTTC
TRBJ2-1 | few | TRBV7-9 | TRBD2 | CASAPRGVEQFF | TGTGCCAGTGCACCCCGGGGGGTTGAGCAGTTCTTC
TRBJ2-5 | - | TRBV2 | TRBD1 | CASRTGKETQYF | TGTGCCAGCAGGACAGGGAAAGAGACCCAGTACTTC
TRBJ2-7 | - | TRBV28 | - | CASRGTLGAYEQYF | TGTGCCAGCAGGGGCACGCTGGGGGCCTACGAGCAGTACTTC
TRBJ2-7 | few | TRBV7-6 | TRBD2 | CASIGGAGVGYEQYF | TGTGCCAGCATCGGGGGGGCAGGGGTTGGATACGAGCAGTACTTC
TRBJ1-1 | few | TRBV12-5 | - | CASALLNTEAFF | TGTGCTAGTGCCCTTCTCAACACTGAAGCTTTCTTT
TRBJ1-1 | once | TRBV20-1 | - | CSAREGGGGNPEALF | TGCAGTGCTAGAGAGGGGGGGGGCGGGAATCCTGAAGCTCTCTTT
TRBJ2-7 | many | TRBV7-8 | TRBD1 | CASSSMGQGSYEQYF | TGTGCCAGCAGCTCAATGGGACAGGGGTCCTACGAGCAGTACTTC
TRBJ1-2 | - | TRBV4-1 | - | CASSQVKGNYGYTF | TGCGCCAGCAGCCAAGTTAAGGGCAACTATGGCTACACCTTC
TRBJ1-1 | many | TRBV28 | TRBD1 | CASTLGTDRGLPNTEAFF | TGTGCCAGCACCCTGGGGACCGACAGGGGACTCCCAAACACTGAAGCTTTCTTT
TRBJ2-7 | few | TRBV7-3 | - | CASSLLGVREQYF | TGTGCCAGCAGCTTACTGGGGGTGCGGGAGCAGTACTTC
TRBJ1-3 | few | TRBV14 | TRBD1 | CASSQDLRMDRVEGNTIYF | TGTGCCAGCAGCCAAGACCTTAGGATGGACAGGGTGGAAGGAAACACCATATATTTT
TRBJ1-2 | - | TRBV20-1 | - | CSARDIAGTPYGYTF | TGCAGTGCTAGAGATATAGCAGGGACACCTTATGGCTACACCTTC
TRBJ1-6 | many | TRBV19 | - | CASTLGDIFNSPLHF | TGTGCCAGTACCCTGGGGGACATCTTTAATTCACCCCTCCACTTT
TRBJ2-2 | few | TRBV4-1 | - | CASSQGDVDTGELFF | TGCGCCAGCAGCCAAGGGGACGTTGACACCGGGGAGCTGTTTTTT
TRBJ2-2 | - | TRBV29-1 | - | CSVEGGLGGELFF | TGCAGCGTTGAGGGGGGGCTGGGCGGGGAGCTGTTTTTT
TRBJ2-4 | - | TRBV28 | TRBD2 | CASSPGRGGPFKNIQYF | TGTGCCAGCAGCCCCGGGAGGGGGGGGCCATTCAAAAACATTCAGTACTTC
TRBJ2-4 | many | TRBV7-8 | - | CASSPLSSYIQYF | TGTGCCAGCAGCCCCCTGAGTTCATACATTCAGTACTTC
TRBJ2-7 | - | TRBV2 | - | CASSEGSSYEQYF | TGTGCCAGCAGTGAAGGCAGCTCCTACGAGCAGTACTTC
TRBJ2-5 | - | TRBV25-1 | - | CASSESGGLYF | TGTGCCAGCAGTGAATCCGGGGGGCTGTACTTC
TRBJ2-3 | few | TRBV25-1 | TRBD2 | CASTSGGARDTQYF | TGTGCCAGCACTAGCGGGGGGGCCCGAGATACGCAGTATTTT
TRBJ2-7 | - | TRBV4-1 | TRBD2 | CASSQGLAVRYEQYF | TGCGCCAGCAGCCAAGGGCTAGCGGTCCGATACGAGCAGTACTTC
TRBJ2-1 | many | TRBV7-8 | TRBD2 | CASSLTSGGTNEQFF | TGTGCCAGCAGCCTAACTAGCGGGGGCACTAATGAGCAGTTCTTC
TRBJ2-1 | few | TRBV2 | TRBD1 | CASSERDRVIHFYNEQFF | TGTGCCAGCAGTGAAAGAGACAGGGTAATACATTTCTACAATGAGCAGTTCTTC
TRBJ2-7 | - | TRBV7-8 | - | CASSYDRRGYEQYF | TGTGCCAGCAGCTATGACCGGCGGGGATACGAGCAGTACTTC
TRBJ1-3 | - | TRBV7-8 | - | CASSSRHQVGYGNTIYF | TGTGCCAGCAGCTCACGACATCAAGTGGGATATGGAAACACCATATATTTT
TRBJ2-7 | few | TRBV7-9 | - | CASSYRSGYEQYF | TGTGCCAGCAGCTATAGAAGTGGCTACGAGCAGTACTTC
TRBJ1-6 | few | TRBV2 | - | CASSENPANNSPLHF | TGTGCCAGCAGTGAAAACCCGGCTAATAATTCACCCCTCCACTTT
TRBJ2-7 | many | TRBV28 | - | CASSPARGSYEQYF | TGTGCCAGCAGTCCCGCTCGAGGGTCCTACGAGCAGTACTTC
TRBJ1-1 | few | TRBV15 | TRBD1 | CATSLGQGRTEAFF | TGTGCCACCAGCTTAGGACAGGGGCGAACTGAAGCTTTCTTT
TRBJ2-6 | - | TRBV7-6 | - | CASSINRETGANVLTF | TGTGCCAGCAGCATAAACAGGGAAACTGGGGCCAACGTCCTGACTTTC
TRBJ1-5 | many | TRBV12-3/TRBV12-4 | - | CASSLVRDVNNQPQHF | TGTGCCAGCAGCTTAGTTCGGGACGTCAACAATCAGCCCCAGCATTTT
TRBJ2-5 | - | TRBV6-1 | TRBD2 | CASSPDREGQYF | TGTGCCAGCAGCCCGGACCGGGAGGGCCAGTACTTC
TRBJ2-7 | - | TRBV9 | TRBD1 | CASNSGTGGYEQYF | TGTGCCAGCAACTCCGGGACAGGGGGCTACGAGCAGTACTTC
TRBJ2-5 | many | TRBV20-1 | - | CSVGTQYF | TGCAGTGTGGGAACCCAGTACTTC
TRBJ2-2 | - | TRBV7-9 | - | CASSSSWPTITGELFF | TGTGCCAGCAGCTCGTCTTGGCCGACTATCACCGGGGAGCTGTTTTTT
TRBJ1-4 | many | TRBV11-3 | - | CASSQSVGGNEKLFF | TGTGCCAGCAGCCAAAGCGTCGGGGGCAATGAAAAACTGTTTTTT
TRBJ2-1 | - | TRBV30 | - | CAWNLPQGSNYNEQFF | TGTGCCTGGAACCTCCCCCAGGGGTCTAACTACAATGAGCAGTTCTTC
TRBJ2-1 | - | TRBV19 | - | CASSPGTLEQFF | TGTGCCAGTAGTCCGGGGACCCTGGAGCAGTTCTTC
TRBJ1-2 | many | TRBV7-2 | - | CASSFSGTEAIYNYGYTF | TGTGCCAGCAGCTTTTCCGGGACGGAAGCTATTTATAACTATGGCTACACCTTC
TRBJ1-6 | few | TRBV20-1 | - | CSARPQPPLHF | TGCAGTGCTAGACCACAGCCTCCCCTCCACTTT
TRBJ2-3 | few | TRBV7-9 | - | CASRDLENRGGPDTQYF | TGTGCCAGCAGAGATCTTGAGAACAGGGGAGGCCCAGATACGCAGTATTTT
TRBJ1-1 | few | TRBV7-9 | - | CASSLVSGLEAFF | TGTGCCAGCAGCTTAGTCTCAGGTCTTGAAGCTTTCTTT
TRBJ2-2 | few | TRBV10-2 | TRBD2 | CASSDLAGTGGELFF | TGCGCCAGCAGTGATCTAGCGGGGACCGGCGGGGAGCTGTTTTTT
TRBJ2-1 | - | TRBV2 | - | CASSDGGNEQFF | TGTGCCAGCAGTGACGGGGGAAATGAGCAGTTCTTC
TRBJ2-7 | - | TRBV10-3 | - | CAISDASIEQYF | TGTGCCATCAGTGACGCTTCGATTGAGCAGTACTTC
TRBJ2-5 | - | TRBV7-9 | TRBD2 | CASSSGLVEETQYF | TGTGCCAGCAGCTCCGGACTAGTTGAAGAGACCCAGTACTTC
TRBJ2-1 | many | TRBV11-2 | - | CASSLVSFNEQFF | TGTGCCAGCAGCTTGGTAAGCTTCAATGAGCAGTTCTTC
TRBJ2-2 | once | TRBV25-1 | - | CASSDPGYTGELFF | TGTGCCAGCAGTGATCCGGGGTACACCGGGGAGCTGTTTTTT
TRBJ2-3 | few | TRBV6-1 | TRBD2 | CASRVLGGDTDTQYF | TGTGCCAGCAGGGTTCTGGGGGGGGACACAGATACGCAGTATTTT
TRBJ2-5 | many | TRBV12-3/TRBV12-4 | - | CASRTDQEAKETQYF | TGTGCCAGCAGGACCGACCAAGAAGCAAAGGAGACCCAGTACTTC
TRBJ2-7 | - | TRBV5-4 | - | CASSTRDSSYEQYF | TGTGCCAGCAGCACCAGGGATAGCTCCTACGAGCAGTACTTC
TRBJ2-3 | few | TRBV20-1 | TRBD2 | CSAGNPPLAGDTSTDTQYF | TGCAGTGCTGGCAACCCCCCACTAGCGGGGGACACCAGCACAGATACGCAGTATTTT
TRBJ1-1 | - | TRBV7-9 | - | CASSLPLVAQNTEAFF | TGTGCCAGCAGCTTACCCCTTGTAGCCCAGAACACTGAAGCTTTCTTT